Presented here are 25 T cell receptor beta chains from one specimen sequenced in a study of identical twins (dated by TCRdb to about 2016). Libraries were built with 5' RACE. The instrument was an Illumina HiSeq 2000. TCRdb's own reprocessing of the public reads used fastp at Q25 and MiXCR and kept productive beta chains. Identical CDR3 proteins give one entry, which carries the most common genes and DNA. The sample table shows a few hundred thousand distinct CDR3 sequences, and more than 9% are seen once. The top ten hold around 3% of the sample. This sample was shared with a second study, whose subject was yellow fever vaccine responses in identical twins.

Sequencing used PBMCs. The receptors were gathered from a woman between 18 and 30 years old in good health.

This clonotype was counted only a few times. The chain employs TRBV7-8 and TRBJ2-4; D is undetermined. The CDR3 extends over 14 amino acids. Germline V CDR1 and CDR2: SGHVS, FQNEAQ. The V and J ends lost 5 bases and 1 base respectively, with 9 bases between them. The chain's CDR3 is CASSQSRAKNIQYF. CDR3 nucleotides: TGTGCCAGCAGCCAGAGTAGGGCCAAAAACATTCAGTACTTC. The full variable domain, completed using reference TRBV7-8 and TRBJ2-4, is GAGVSQSPRYKVAKRGQDVALRCDPISGHVSLFWYQQALGQGPEFLTYFQNEAQLDKSGLPSDRFFAERPEGSVSTLKIQRTQQEDSAVYLCASSQSRAKNIQYFGAGTRLSVL.

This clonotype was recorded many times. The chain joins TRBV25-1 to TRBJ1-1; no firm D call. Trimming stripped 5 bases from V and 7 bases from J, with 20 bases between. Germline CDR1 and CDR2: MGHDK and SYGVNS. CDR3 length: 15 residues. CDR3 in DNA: TGTGCCAGCAGTCCTCCTAGACAAAAGGCGAATGAAGCTTTCTTT. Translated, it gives CASSPPRQKANEAFF.

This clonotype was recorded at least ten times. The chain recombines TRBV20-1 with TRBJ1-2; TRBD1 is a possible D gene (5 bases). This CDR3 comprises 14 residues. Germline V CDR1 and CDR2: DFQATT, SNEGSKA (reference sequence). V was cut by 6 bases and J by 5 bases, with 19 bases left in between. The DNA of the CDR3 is TGCAGTGCCCCCCTAGAGGGGTCAAGTTATGGCTACACCTTC. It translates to CSAPLEGSSYGYTF.

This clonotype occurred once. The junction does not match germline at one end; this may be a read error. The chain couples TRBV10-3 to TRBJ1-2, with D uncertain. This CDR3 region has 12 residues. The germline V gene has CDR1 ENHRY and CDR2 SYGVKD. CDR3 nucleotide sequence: TGTGCCATCAGCCCGGAACCCTATGGCTACGCCTTC. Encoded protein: CAISPEPYGYAF.

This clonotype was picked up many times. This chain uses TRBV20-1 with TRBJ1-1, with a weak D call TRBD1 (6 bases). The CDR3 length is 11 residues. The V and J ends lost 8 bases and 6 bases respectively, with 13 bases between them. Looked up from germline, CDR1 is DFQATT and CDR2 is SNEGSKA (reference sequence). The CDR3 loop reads CSTRQVPEAFF. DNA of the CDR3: TGCAGTACCCGACAGGTTCCTGAAGCTTTCTTT.

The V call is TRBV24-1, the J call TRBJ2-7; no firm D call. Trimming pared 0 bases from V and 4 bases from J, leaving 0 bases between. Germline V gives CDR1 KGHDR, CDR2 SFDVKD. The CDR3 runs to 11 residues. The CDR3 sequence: CATSDLYEQYF. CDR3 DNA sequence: TGTGCCACCAGTGATTTGTACGAGCAGTACTTC.

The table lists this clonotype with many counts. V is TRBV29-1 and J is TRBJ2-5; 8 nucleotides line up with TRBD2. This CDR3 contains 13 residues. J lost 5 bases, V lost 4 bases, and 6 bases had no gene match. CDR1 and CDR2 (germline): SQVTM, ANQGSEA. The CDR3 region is CSVARAGVETQYF. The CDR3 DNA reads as TGCAGCGTTGCCAGAGCGGGAGTGGAGACCCAGTACTTC.

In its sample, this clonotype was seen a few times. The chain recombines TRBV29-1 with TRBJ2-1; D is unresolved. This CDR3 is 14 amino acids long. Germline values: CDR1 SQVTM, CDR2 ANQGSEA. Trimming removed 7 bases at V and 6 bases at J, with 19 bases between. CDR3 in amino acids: CSAIFGRPLNEQFF. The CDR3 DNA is TGCAGCGCGATATTCGGCAGGCCTCTCAATGAGCAGTTCTTC.

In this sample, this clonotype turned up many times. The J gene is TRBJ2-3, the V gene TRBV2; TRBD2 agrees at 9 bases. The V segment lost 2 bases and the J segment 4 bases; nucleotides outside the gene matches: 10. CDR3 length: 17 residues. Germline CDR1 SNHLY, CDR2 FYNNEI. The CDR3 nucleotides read TGTGCCAGCAGTGAATGGGGTAGCGGGGGTAAGGCAGATACGCAGTATTTT. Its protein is CASSEWGSGGKADTQYF.

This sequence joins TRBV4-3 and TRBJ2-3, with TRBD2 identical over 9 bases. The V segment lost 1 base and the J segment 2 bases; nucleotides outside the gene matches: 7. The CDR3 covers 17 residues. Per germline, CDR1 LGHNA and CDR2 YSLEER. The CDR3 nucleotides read TGCGCCAGCAGCCAAGTACCATCTAGCGGGACCACAGATACGCAGTATTTT. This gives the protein CASSQVPSSGTTDTQYF.

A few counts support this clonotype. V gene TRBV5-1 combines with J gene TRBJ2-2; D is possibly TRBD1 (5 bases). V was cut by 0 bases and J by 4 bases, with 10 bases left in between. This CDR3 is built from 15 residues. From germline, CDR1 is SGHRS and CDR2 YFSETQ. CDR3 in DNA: TGCGCCAGCAGCTTGGTGGCAGGGCGCACCGGGGAGCTGTTTTTT. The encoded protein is CASSLVAGRTGELFF.

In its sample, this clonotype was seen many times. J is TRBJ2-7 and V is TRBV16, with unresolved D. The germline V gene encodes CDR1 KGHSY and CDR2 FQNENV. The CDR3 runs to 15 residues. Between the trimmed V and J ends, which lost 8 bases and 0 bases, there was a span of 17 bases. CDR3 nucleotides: TGTGCCAGCTCTCTTCGCATACTCCCCTCCTACGAGCAGTACTTC. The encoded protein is CASSLRILPSYEQYF.

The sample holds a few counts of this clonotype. CDR3 protein: CASTTLSMREEGDEQFF. The CDR3 nucleotides read TGTGCCAGCACCACCCTATCTATGCGGGAGGAAGGGGATGAGCAGTTCTTC. V gene TRBV6-1 combines with J gene TRBJ2-1; 8 bases fit TRBD2. The junction had 19 bases not matched to a gene; V was cut back by 7 bases and J by 8 bases. Germline lookup yields CDR1 MNHNS and CDR2 SASEGT. The CDR3 has 17 residues.

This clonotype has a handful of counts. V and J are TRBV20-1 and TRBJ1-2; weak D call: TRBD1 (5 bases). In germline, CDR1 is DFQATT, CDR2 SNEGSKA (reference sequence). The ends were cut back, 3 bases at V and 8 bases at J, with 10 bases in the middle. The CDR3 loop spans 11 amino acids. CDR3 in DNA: TGCAGTGCTAGCAGGGCGGGGGGCTACACCTTC. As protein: CSASRAGGYTF.

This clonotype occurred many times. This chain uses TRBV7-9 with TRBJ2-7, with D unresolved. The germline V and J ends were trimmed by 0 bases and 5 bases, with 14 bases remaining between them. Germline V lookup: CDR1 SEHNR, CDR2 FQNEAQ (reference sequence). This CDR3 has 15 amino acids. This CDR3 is CASSLAIALRNEQYF. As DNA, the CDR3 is TGTGCCAGCAGCTTAGCTATTGCCTTGCGGAACGAGCAGTACTTC.

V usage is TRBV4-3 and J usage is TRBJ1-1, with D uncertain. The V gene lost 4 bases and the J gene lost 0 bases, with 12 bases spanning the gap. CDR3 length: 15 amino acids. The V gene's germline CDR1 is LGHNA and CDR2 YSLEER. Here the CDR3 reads CASSLGRELNTEAFF. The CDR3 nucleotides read TGCGCCAGCAGCCTCGGCCGGGAATTGAACACTGAAGCTTTCTTT.

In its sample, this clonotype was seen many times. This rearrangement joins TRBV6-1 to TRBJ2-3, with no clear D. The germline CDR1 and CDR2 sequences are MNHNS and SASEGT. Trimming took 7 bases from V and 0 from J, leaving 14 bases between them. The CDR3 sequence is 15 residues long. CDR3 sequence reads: CASNPDGSSTDTQYF. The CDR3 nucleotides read TGTGCCAGCAATCCAGACGGGTCTAGCACAGATACGCAGTATTTT.

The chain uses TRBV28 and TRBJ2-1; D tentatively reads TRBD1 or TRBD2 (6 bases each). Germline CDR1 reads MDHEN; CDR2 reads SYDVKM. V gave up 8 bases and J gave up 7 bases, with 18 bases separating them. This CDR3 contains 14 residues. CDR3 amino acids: CASLDGGPTNEQFF. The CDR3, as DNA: TGTGCCAGCTTAGACGGGGGCCCTACGAATGAGCAGTTCTTC.

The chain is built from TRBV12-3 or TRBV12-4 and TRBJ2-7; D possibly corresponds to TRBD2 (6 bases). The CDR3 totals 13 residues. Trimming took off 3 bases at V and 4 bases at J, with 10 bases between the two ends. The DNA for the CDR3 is TGTGCCAGCAGTTTCGGGAGCCCGTACGAGCAGTACTTC. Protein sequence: CASSFGSPYEQYF.

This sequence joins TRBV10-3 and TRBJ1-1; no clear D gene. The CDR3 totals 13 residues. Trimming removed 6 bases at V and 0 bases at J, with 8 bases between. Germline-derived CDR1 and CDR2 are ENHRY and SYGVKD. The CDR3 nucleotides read TGTGCCATCAGAGACCTCTTGAACACTGAAGCTTTCTTT. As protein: CAIRDLLNTEAFF.

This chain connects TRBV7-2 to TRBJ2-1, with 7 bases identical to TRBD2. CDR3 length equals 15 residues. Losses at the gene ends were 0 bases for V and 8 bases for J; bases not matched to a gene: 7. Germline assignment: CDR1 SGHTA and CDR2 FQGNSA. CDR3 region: CASSLAGLGIDEQFF. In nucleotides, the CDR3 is TGTGCCAGCAGCTTAGCAGGACTAGGGATCGATGAGCAGTTCTTC.

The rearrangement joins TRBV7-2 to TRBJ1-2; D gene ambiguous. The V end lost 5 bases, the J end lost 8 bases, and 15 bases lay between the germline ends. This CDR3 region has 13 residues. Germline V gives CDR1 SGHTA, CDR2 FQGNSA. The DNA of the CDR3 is TGTGCCAGCAGCCCCGGACTTATGAGGGGCTACACCTTC. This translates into CASSPGLMRGYTF.

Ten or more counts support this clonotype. CDR3 in amino acids: CASSRDSPTGELFF. CDR3 nucleotide sequence: TGTGCCAGCAGCCGGGACAGCCCGACCGGGGAGCTGTTTTTT. V gene TRBV7-3 combines with J gene TRBJ2-2, with 7 bases identical to TRBD1. This CDR3 spans 14 amino acids. Trimming at V came to 5 bases and at J to 5 bases, leaving 5 bases not matched to a gene. CDR1 is SGHTA, CDR2 FQGTGA, per germline.

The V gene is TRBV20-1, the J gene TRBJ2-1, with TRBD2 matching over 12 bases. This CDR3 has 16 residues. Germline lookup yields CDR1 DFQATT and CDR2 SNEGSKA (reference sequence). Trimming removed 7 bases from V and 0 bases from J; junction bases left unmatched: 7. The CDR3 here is CSVTLAGGFSYNEQFF. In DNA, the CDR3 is TGCAGTGTCACACTAGCGGGGGGTTTCTCCTACAATGAGCAGTTCTTC.

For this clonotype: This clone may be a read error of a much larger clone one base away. The CDR3 DNA follows: TGCGCCAGCGGCCTAAGCGGGATCGGTTACGAGCAGTACTTC. It encodes CASGLSGIGYEQYF. V gene TRBV4-1 combines with J gene TRBJ2-7; 7 nucleotides match TRBD2. V was pared by 8 bases and J by 4 bases, with 11 bases of the junction left unmatched. CDR3 length equals 14 residues. Germline V CDR1 and CDR2: MGHRA, YSYEKL.